The 26 T cell receptor beta chains presented below share a single source sample, sequenced in a study of shared clonotypes between healthy human individuals. The protocol was immunoSEQ multiplex PCR, while the TCRdb copy is restricted to in-frame clones and leaves out a portion. Here the sample spans about 1 million clones, under 80% being singletons. Material for sequencing was memory CD4+ T cells sorted from blood. This sample's subset: CD45RA-negative fraction. These TCRs come from a man aged 18 to 29 in good health.

The rearrangement joins TRBV28 to TRBJ2-5; TRBD1 matches at 7 bases. Germline V gene sequence: CDR1 MDHEN, CDR2 SYDVKM. The CDR3 runs 15 residues. V was pared by 5 bases and J by 1 base, with 7 bases of the junction left unmatched. CDR3 nucleotide sequence: TGTGCCAGCAGTCTCCCGGGACAGCGCCAAGAGACCCAGTACTTC. This gives the protein CASSLPGQRQETQYF.

The chain couples TRBV19 to TRBJ2-3; 7 bases agree with TRBD1. V shed 9 bases, J shed 4 bases, and the junction held 10 bases outside the gene matches. Germline V CDR1 and CDR2: LNHDA, SQIVND (reference sequence). This CDR3 has 14 amino acids. Here the CDR3 reads CASNRGGGPDTQYF. CDR3 in DNA: TGTGCCAGCAACCGAGGGGGCGGGCCAGATACGCAGTATTTT. Full variable domain (missing parts from reference TRBV19 and TRBJ2-3): DGGITQSPKYLFRKEGQNVTLSCEQNLNHDAMYWYRQDPGQGLRLIYYSQIVNDFQKGDIAEGYSVSREKKESFPLTVTSAQKNPTAFYLCASNRGGGPDTQYFGPGTRLTVL.

The CDR3 DNA reads TGTGCCAGCAGCTCCGCCGGGACGGACTTAAATGAGCAGTTCTTC. Translation: CASSSAGTDLNEQFF. V usage is TRBV6-5 and J usage is TRBJ2-1; D possibly matches TRBD1 or TRBD2 (5 bases each). The CDR3 spans 15 residues. The V end was cut by 6 bases, the J end by 7 bases, with 19 bases between. CDR1 and CDR2 (germline): MNHEY, SVGAGI.

The V and J genes are TRBV6-1 and TRBJ2-5; TRBD1 is a possible D gene (6 bases). Germline V lookup: CDR1 MNHNS, CDR2 SASEGT. Trimming took 7 bases from V and 5 from J, leaving 14 bases between them. CDR3 size: 13 residues. CDR3 coding DNA: TGTGCCAGCAAGGCAGGGGTGGCCGAGACCCAGTACTTC. Translation gives CASKAGVAETQYF.

This chain links TRBV4-1 with TRBJ1-2, with a weak D call TRBD1 (5 bases). The CDR3 contains 14 residues. Looked up from germline, CDR1 is MGHRA and CDR2 is YSYEKL. V was pared by 1 base and J by 2 bases, with 8 bases between. The CDR3 DNA sequence: TGCGCCAGCAGCCAAGGGGACCACAACTATGGCTACACCTTC. It codes for CASSQGDHNYGYTF.

This chain links TRBV5-1 with TRBJ2-1; D is unresolved. Germline assignment: CDR1 SGHRS and CDR2 YFSETQ. The CDR3 extends over 14 amino acids. V lost 0 bases, J lost 8 bases, and 12 bases lay in between. The CDR3 region is CASSLDPRSHEQFF. The CDR3 nucleotides are TGCGCCAGCAGCTTGGATCCAAGGTCCCATGAGCAGTTCTTC.

This sequence joins TRBV5-1 and TRBJ1-2; D ambiguous. CDR3 length: 15 amino acids. Per the germline V gene, CDR1 is SGHRS and CDR2 is YFSETQ. V lost 4 bases to trimming and J lost 4 bases, with 17 bases between them. CDR3 in DNA: TGCGCCAGCAGCGCCCCCGATGATAATTTCTATGGCTACACCTTC. This codes for CASSAPDDNFYGYTF.

CDR3 sequence reads: CASSRKKEGGNEQFF. DNA for the CDR3: TGTGCCAGCAGCCGGAAAAAGGAAGGGGGCAATGAGCAGTTCTTC. The chain uses TRBV6-1 and TRBJ2-1; perhaps TRBD1 as D (6 bases). V lost 6 bases and J 6 bases, leaving 18 bases between the germline ends. Germline V CDR1 and CDR2: MNHNS, SASEGT. This CDR3 has 15 amino acids.

This clone came up once. The J gene is TRBJ2-7, the V gene TRBV4-1, with TRBD2 matching over 10 bases. The CDR3 extends over 16 amino acids. CDR1 MGHRA and CDR2 YSYEKL come from the germline V gene. Trimming removed 0 bases from V and 7 bases from J; junction bases left unmatched: 9. The CDR3 DNA is TGCGCCAGCAGCCAAGATACAGCGGGGGGGCCGGGAGAGCAGTACTTC. It is translated as CASSQDTAGGPGEQYF.

The table lists this clone with many counts. This sample includes further DNA sequences coding for the same CDR3. The V gene is TRBV30, the J gene TRBJ1-2; 8 bases match TRBD1. CDR1 is GTSNPN and CDR2 is SVGIG in the germline V gene (reference sequence). Trimming took 0 bases from V and 8 from J; bases not matched to a gene: 5. CDR3 length: 13 residues. The CDR3 region is CAWSVGRGRGYTF. The CDR3 DNA reads TGTGCCTGGAGTGTAGGCAGGGGGCGAGGCTACACCTTC.

The chain links TRBV7-9 to TRBJ2-7; TRBD2 agrees at 9 bases. This CDR3 has 15 amino acids. The germline CDR1 and CDR2 sequences are SEHNR and FQNEAQ (reference sequence). The V segment lost 5 bases and the J segment 5 bases; nucleotides outside the gene matches: 10. The chain's CDR3 is CASSVLAGKRDEQYF. The CDR3 DNA sequence: TGTGCCAGCAGCGTTCTAGCGGGAAAGCGGGACGAGCAGTACTTC.

The CDR3 DNA sequence: TGTGCCAGTAGTATAACGGTTTTGAAGGGGGTTAATTCACCCCTCCACTTT. Its protein is CASSITVLKGVNSPLHF. The chain combines TRBV19 with TRBJ1-6, with TRBD1 as a possible D gene (6 bases). Germline lookup yields CDR1 LNHDA and CDR2 SQIVND (reference sequence). V was pared by 2 bases and J by 6 bases, with 17 bases between. The CDR3 is 17 amino acids.

V usage is TRBV18 and J usage is TRBJ1-6; TRBD1 is a possible D gene (6 bases). Trimming cost V 3 bases and J 6 bases, with 12 bases left between them. Germline assignment: CDR1 KGHSH and CDR2 LQKENI. CDR3 length: 15 amino acids. The chain's CDR3 is CASSPPQGSNSPLHF. CDR3 bases: TGTGCCAGCTCACCTCCACAGGGCTCTAATTCACCCCTCCACTTT. Full variable domain (outside the CDR3, taken from reference TRBV18 and TRBJ1-6): NAGVMQNPRHLVRRRGQEARLRCSPMKGHSHVYWYRQLPEEGLKFMVYLQKENIIDESGMPKERFSAEFPKEGPSILRIQQVVRGDSAAYFCASSPPQGSNSPLHFGNGTRLTVT.

The rearrangement links TRBV11-2 to TRBJ1-2; D is possibly TRBD1 (5 bases). The CDR3 has 14 amino acids. Trimming removed 4 bases from V and 0 bases from J, with 9 bases in between. Per the germline V gene, CDR1 is SGHAT and CDR2 is FQNNGV. The DNA of the CDR3 is TGTGCCAGCAGCTCAGGGACGGCTAACTATGGCTACACCTTC. This gives the protein CASSSGTANYGYTF.

This chain's CDR3 is CASGQDNRYGYTF. DNA for the CDR3: TGTGCTAGTGGCCAAGACAACCGCTATGGCTACACCTTC. V gene TRBV12-5 combines with J gene TRBJ1-2; D ambiguous. The germline V and J ends were trimmed by 6 bases and 4 bases, with 12 bases remaining between them. The CDR3 is made up of 13 amino acids. Germline V gene sequence: CDR1 LGHNT, CDR2 FRNRAP. The whole variable domain, filled in from reference TRBV12-5 and TRBJ1-2, reads DARVTQTPRHKVTEMGQEVTMRCQPILGHNTVFWYRQTMMQGLELLAYFRNRAPLDDSGMPKDRFSAEMPDATLATLKIQPSEPRDSAVYFCASGQDNRYGYTFGSGTRLTVV.

This chain joins TRBV7-2 and TRBJ2-5; 11 bases agree with TRBD2. The length of the CDR3 is 17 residues. Trimming at V came to 1 base and at J to 2 bases, leaving 6 bases not matched to a gene. CDR1 and CDR2 (germline): SGHTA, FQGNSA. The CDR3 coding sequence is TGTGCCAGCAGCTTAGGGCCGGGACTAGCGGTTCAAGAGACCCAGTACTTC. This codes for CASSLGPGLAVQETQYF.

Comment on this clone: This likely came from a read error, as a far larger clone is one base away. V usage is TRBV6-6 and J usage is TRBJ1-6; no reliable D call. The germline V gene has CDR1 MNHNY and CDR2 SVGAGI (reference sequence). The CDR3 consists of 13 residues. Between the trimmed V and J ends, which lost 6 bases and 0 bases, there was a span of 3 bases. The CDR3 is CASSPSYNSPLHF. In DNA form, the CDR3 reads TGTGCCAGCAGCCCCTCCTATAATTCACCCCTCCACTTT.

The V gene is TRBV5-1, the J gene TRBJ2-7, with 10 bases that match TRBD1. The CDR3 has 14 amino acids. From germline, CDR1 is SGHRS and CDR2 YFSETQ. The J segment lost 5 bases and the V segment lost 1 base, leaving 3 bases of the junction unmatched. The CDR3 region has the DNA TGCGCCAGCAGCTTGAGGGACAGGGGTGACGAGCAGTACTTC. Protein: CASSLRDRGDEQYF.

The rearrangement uses TRBV6-1 and TRBJ2-5; tentatively, D is TRBD2 (7 bases). This CDR3 is built from 14 residues. V lost 4 bases to trimming and J lost 7 bases, with 16 bases between them. Germline CDR1 reads MNHNS; CDR2 reads SASEGT. CDR3 in DNA: TGTGCCAGCAGTGTACAGGGAGGGATGGGGACCCAGTACTTC. Translation gives CASSVQGGMGTQYF.

This chain connects TRBV7-3 to TRBJ2-1; tentative D call: TRBD2 (7 bases). Germline V gene lookup returns CDR1 SGHTA and CDR2 FQGTGA. The CDR3 is 15 amino acids. With 4 bases removed from V and 7 bases from J, the gap between germline ends came to 17 bases. In nucleotides, the CDR3 is TGTGCCAGCAGCTCGGGGGGCCCGGTGAGGAATGAGCAGTTCTTC. This sequence encodes CASSSGGPVRNEQFF.

This clone was recorded once. The rearrangement uses TRBV10-3 and TRBJ1-5; D is possibly TRBD1 (5 bases). Germline V CDR1 and CDR2: ENHRY, SYGVKD. Between the trimmed V and J ends, which lost 10 bases and 4 bases, there was a span of 20 bases. CDR3 length: 15 amino acids. The CDR3 nucleotides are TGTGCCACCACCCTGAATATTGGGGGGAATCAGCCCCAGCATTTT. Residues: CATTLNIGGNQPQHF.

V usage is TRBV5-4 and J usage is TRBJ2-1; 10 bases match TRBD2. Germline V gene data show CDR1 as SGHNT and CDR2 as YYREEE (reference sequence). With V trimmed by 4 bases and J by 6 bases, 10 bases remained unmatched. The CDR3 has 16 residues. The CDR3 nucleotides read TGTGCCAGCAGCCAACCAGCGGGAGGGGCTCGCAATGAGCAGTTCTTC. This encodes CASSQPAGGARNEQFF.

The chain has TRBV4-2 and TRBJ2-5, with D possibly TRBD2 on 6 matching bases. Germline-derived CDR1 and CDR2 are LGHNA and YNFKEQ. The length of the CDR3 is 20 residues. V dropped 4 bases and J dropped 1 base, with 28 bases sitting between them. In DNA form, the CDR3 reads TGTGCCAGCAGCCCCGCGTCGGGGCGTTTGGGACTCGGGGCCCAAGAGACCCAGTACTTC. The encoded protein is CASSPASGRLGLGAQETQYF.

The V and J genes are TRBV5-1 and TRBJ1-4; D is perhaps TRBD1 (6 bases). The CDR3 covers 15 residues. The ends were cut back, 4 bases at V and 4 bases at J, with 14 bases in the middle. CDR1 and CDR2 (germline): SGHRS, YFSETQ. The CDR3 spells CASSVGGTNNEKLFF. CDR3 DNA sequence: TGCGCCAGCAGCGTGGGCGGGACAAATAATGAAAAACTGTTTTTT.

As regards this clone: In the same sample, other DNA sequences code for this CDR3. The chain has TRBV5-1 and TRBJ1-3; D gene uncertain. Germline CDR1 SGHRS, CDR2 YFSETQ. Trimming left V 0 bases short and J 0 bases short, with 7 bases between. The CDR3 loop spans 15 amino acids. The CDR3 region is CASSLGGDSGNTIYF. CDR3 nucleotide sequence: TGCGCCAGCAGCTTGGGGGGTGACTCTGGAAACACCATATATTTT.

The rearrangement uses TRBV6-1 and TRBJ1-5, with D hard to call. Germline values: CDR1 MNHNS, CDR2 SASEGT. Trimming shortened V by 1 base and J by 6 bases, and 7 bases separated the two germline ends. CDR3 length: 13 amino acids. CDR3 coding DNA: TGTGCCAGCAGTGAAGGGCAGCCTCAGCCCCAGCATTTT. Protein: CASSEGQPQPQHF.